A single sample gave rise to the 22 T cell receptor beta chains below, sequenced in a study of regulatory T cells in long-lasting Graves disease. Indicated time point: newly diagnosed GD, antithyroid drugs for less than 3 months. PBMC-extracted RNA yielded the TCR library. TCR beta libraries were built with iRepertoire HTBI primers and Arm-PCR of CDR3 regions. TCRdb re-called the multiplex PCR reads with MiXCR, one entry per CDR3 protein. The profile covers some 460,000 distinct CDR3 sequences, with roughly 16% appearing a single time and 10% to 15% taken by the ten largest. The sample was also linked to a second study, of T cells in Graves' hyperthyroidism and ophthalmopathy.

Source: peripheral blood mononuclear cells (PBMCs), taken at new diagnosis, from a patient treated with antithyroid drugs. The receptors were gathered from a man in his forties with Graves disease.

As concerns this clonotype: A read error may explain this, as a much larger clone is one base away. V is TRBV5-1 and J is TRBJ2-2, with TRBD2 matching 7 bases. The CDR3 runs 15 residues. CDR1 is SGHRS, CDR2 YFSETQ, per germline. DNA for the CDR3: TGCGCCAGCAGCTTGTGGAGCGGGAACACCGGGGAGCTGTCTTTT. It is translated as CASSLWSGNTGELSF.

Concerning this clonotype itself: A read error may explain this, as a much larger clone is one base away. The chain joins TRBV5-1 to TRBJ2-5; D may be TRBD1 (6 bases). CDR3 length: 12 amino acids. CDR1 is SGHRS and CDR2 is YFSETQ in the germline V gene. Trimming stripped 4 bases from V and 11 bases from J, with 15 bases between. The CDR3, as DNA: TGCGCCAGCAGCACGGACAGCCATGAGCAGTACTTC. It codes for CASSTDSHEQYF.

In this sample, this clonotype turned up a few times. CDR3 sequence: CSVDYVGANEQFF. Written as DNA, the CDR3 is TGCAGCGTTGACTATGTGGGAGCAAATGAGCAGTTCTTC. The gene calls are TRBV29-1 and TRBJ2-1; weak D call: TRBD2 (5 bases). This CDR3 has 13 residues. Looked up from germline, CDR1 is SQVTM and CDR2 is ANQGSEA. V was shortened by 3 bases and J by 7 bases, with 13 bases between the two germline ends.

This clonotype was observed a few times. The V gene is TRBV11-3, the J gene TRBJ1-4; D is perhaps TRBD1 (6 bases). CDR1 and CDR2 (germline): SGHNT, YENEEA. Trimming took off 6 bases at V and 7 bases at J, with 9 bases between the two ends. This CDR3 comprises 12 residues. CDR3 coding DNA: TGTGCCAGCAGTTGGGACACTGAAAAACTGTTTTTT. It codes for CASSWDTEKLFF.

The chain employs TRBV10-3 and TRBJ2-3; 7 nucleotides align to TRBD1. The CDR3 spans 16 residues. The germline gives CDR1 ENHRY, CDR2 SYGVKD. The V segment lost 6 bases and the J segment 3 bases; nucleotides outside the gene matches: 12. The CDR3 DNA is TGTGCCATCAGCCCGGGACAGATCGACGGGACAGATACGCAGTATTTT. It is translated as CAISPGQIDGTDTQYF.

This sequence joins TRBV5-5 and TRBJ1-6; the D gene is possibly TRBD1 (5 bases). The CDR3 loop spans 18 amino acids. CDR1 is SGHKS and CDR2 is YYEKEE in the germline V gene (reference sequence). The germline V and J ends were trimmed by 1 base and 7 bases, with 21 bases remaining between them. The CDR3 loop is CASSLLSGRAGTNSPLHF. The CDR3 nucleotides read TGTGCCAGCAGCTTGTTATCCGGGAGGGCCGGGACCAATTCACCCCTCCACTTT.

V usage is TRBV5-1 and J usage is TRBJ1-1; TRBD1 might be the D (5 bases). Germline V gene data show CDR1 as SGHRS and CDR2 as YFSETQ. This CDR3 has 15 residues. Deletions cut 4 bases from V and 0 bases from J, with 13 bases between. The DNA of the CDR3 is TGCGCCAGCAGCAGGGACGGCCGATTGAACACTGAAGCTTTCTTT. This gives the protein CASSRDGRLNTEAFF.

This clonotype was observed many times. The CDR3 sequence is CASSYRASARPPLSGQPQHF. The CDR3 region has the DNA TGTGCCAGCAGTTACCGGGCCTCGGCCAGACCCCCTCTTAGCGGTCAGCCCCAGCATTTT. J is TRBJ1-5 and V is TRBV6-5; no firm D call. Germline lookup yields CDR1 MNHEY and CDR2 SVGAGI. V was shortened by 2 bases and J by 6 bases, with 29 bases between the two germline ends. This CDR3 spans 20 amino acids.

At least ten counts were recorded for this clonotype. The rearrangement joins TRBV7-9 to TRBJ2-7; a possible D gene is TRBD2 (8 bases). Germline-derived CDR1 and CDR2 are SEHNR and FQNEAQ (reference sequence). The CDR3 runs to 16 residues. V was clipped by 3 bases and J by 4 bases, with 19 bases between them. Written as DNA, the CDR3 is TGTGCCAGCAGCTTTACCGGGACAGCGGGAGAATACGAGCAGTACTTC. This encodes CASSFTGTAGEYEQYF.

This clonotype has just a few counts. The CDR3 region is CASSDRGPYPLNTGELFF. In DNA form, the CDR3 reads TGTGCCAGCAGTGACAGGGGTCCTTACCCTTTGAACACCGGGGAGCTGTTTTTT. The chain combines TRBV6-4 with TRBJ2-2; TRBD1 is a possible D gene (5 bases). V gave up 2 bases and J gave up 1 base, with 17 bases separating them. The CDR3 contains 18 residues. CDR1 MRHNA and CDR2 SNTAGT come from the germline V gene.

This clonotype was seen a few times. The V gene is TRBV19, the J gene TRBJ1-5, with TRBD1 identical over 10 bases. Losses at the gene ends were 5 bases for V and 1 base for J; bases not matched to a gene: 8. This CDR3 spans 17 amino acids. The germline V gene has CDR1 LNHDA and CDR2 SQIVND (reference sequence). The CDR3: CASSPSGQGVSNQPQHF. The CDR3 bases are TGTGCCAGTAGTCCGTCCGGACAGGGGGTAAGCAATCAGCCCCAGCATTTT.

The V call is TRBV10-3, the J call TRBJ2-1, with D maybe TRBD2 (6 bases). The CDR3 runs 14 residues. Germline V gives CDR1 ENHRY, CDR2 SYGVKD. The V end lost 0 bases, the J end lost 6 bases, and 9 bases lay between the germline ends. Here the CDR3 reads CAISESGGLNEQFF. CDR3 DNA: TGTGCCATCAGTGAGTCGGGAGGCCTCAATGAGCAGTTCTTC.

V gene TRBV20-1 combines with J gene TRBJ2-1, with D uncertain. Trimming shortened V by 6 bases and J by 3 bases, and 21 bases separated the two germline ends. The CDR3 covers 16 residues. Germline CDR1 DFQATT, CDR2 SNEGSKA (reference sequence). CDR3 protein: CSALGLAERIYNEQFF. Here the CDR3 DNA reads TGCAGTGCCCTTGGTCTCGCGGAACGTATCTACAATGAGCAGTTCTTC.

For this clonotype: A read error is possible here, since a much larger clone lies one base away. The genes are TRBV7-2 and TRBJ2-3; 8 nucleotides agree with TRBD2. The J segment lost 0 bases and the V segment lost 6 bases, leaving 8 bases of the junction unmatched. Germline V lookup: CDR1 SGHTA, CDR2 FQGNSA. CDR3 length: 16 residues. The chain's CDR3 is CASSSGLVVSTDTQYF. The CDR3, as DNA: TGTGCCAGCAGTTCGGGACTAGTGGTTAGCACAGATACGCAGTATTTT.

V usage is TRBV19 and J usage is TRBJ2-2; the match to TRBD2 covers 8 bases. The V gene end was trimmed by 6 bases and the J gene end by 7 bases; junction bases not matched to a gene: 16. CDR3 length equals 17 residues. Germline V CDR1 and CDR2: LNHDA, SQIVND (reference sequence). The chain's CDR3 is CASSSPPGTSPVGELFF. In DNA, the CDR3 is TGTGCCAGTAGCTCTCCACCCGGGACTAGTCCCGTCGGGGAGCTGTTTTTT.

The rearrangement uses TRBV6-2 or TRBV6-3 and TRBJ2-3, with D maybe TRBD1 (5 bases). Trimming stripped 2 bases from V and 1 base from J, with 10 bases between. Germline V lookup: CDR1 MNHEY, CDR2 SVGEGT. This CDR3 region has 15 residues. The CDR3 here is CASSYQGPRTDTQYF. The CDR3 DNA sequence: TGTGCCAGCAGTTACCAGGGTCCGCGCACAGATACGCAGTATTTT.

This clonotype was seen at least ten times. The chain's CDR3 is CSVDISGIYNEQFF. The CDR3 region has the DNA TGCAGCGTAGATATTAGCGGGATCTACAATGAGCAGTTCTTC. This chain connects TRBV29-1 to TRBJ2-1; 8 positions agree with TRBD2. From germline, CDR1 is SQVTM and CDR2 ANQGSEA. The CDR3 loop spans 14 amino acids. V was clipped by 6 bases and J by 3 bases; unmatched bases: 7.

This clonotype was detected ten times or more. This chain uses TRBV28 with TRBJ2-7, with D tentatively TRBD1 (5 bases). This CDR3 region has 13 residues. V was pared by 4 bases and J by 9 bases, with 16 bases between. Per the germline V gene, CDR1 is MDHEN and CDR2 is SYDVKM. The DNA of the CDR3 is TGTGCCAGCAGTTCCGACAGCTTCGGAAGGCAGTACTTC. Residues: CASSSDSFGRQYF.

In this sample, this clonotype turned up many times. The genes are TRBV28 and TRBJ2-6, with TRBD1 matching 7 bases. The CDR3 is 15 residues long. Germline V CDR1 and CDR2: MDHEN, SYDVKM. V shed 5 bases and J 0 bases; nucleotides not matched to a gene: 1. The CDR3 DNA follows: TGTGCCAGCAGTGCAGGGGGCTCTGGGGCCAACGTCCTGACTTTC. It codes for CASSAGGSGANVLTF.

This clonotype was picked up a small number of times. CDR3 nucleotides: TGTGCCAGCAGCCAAAAAACCGGACAGGGGGCCCACGAGCAGTACTTC. The encoded protein is CASSQKTGQGAHEQYF. V and J are TRBV3-1 and TRBJ2-7; 11 bases agree with TRBD1. The CDR3 extends over 16 amino acids. Germline trimming cut 2 bases from V and 5 bases from J; bases unmatched to any gene: 8. Per the germline V gene, CDR1 is LGHDT and CDR2 is YNNKEL (reference sequence).

Ten or more counts support this clonotype. The rearrangement uses TRBV6-1 and TRBJ2-1, with D unresolved. Germline assignment: CDR1 MNHNS and CDR2 SASEGT. The germline V and J ends were trimmed by 2 bases and 5 bases, with 10 bases remaining between them. The CDR3 runs 14 residues. The CDR3 nucleotides read TGTGCCAGCAGTGAAAGGAAGGTCAACAATGAGCAGTTCTTC. Translated: CASSERKVNNEQFF.

With respect to this clonotype: A much larger clone is a single base away; this may be a read error. This sequence joins TRBV11-2 and TRBJ1-2; D gene ambiguous. Per the germline V gene, CDR1 is SGHAT and CDR2 is FQNNGV. Trimming shortened V by 1 base and J by 8 bases, and 14 bases separated the two germline ends. This CDR3 comprises 14 residues. CDR3: CASSLVVGLDGYTF. The CDR3 nucleotides read TGTGCCAGCAGCTTAGTTGTAGGGCTGGACGGCTACACCTTC.